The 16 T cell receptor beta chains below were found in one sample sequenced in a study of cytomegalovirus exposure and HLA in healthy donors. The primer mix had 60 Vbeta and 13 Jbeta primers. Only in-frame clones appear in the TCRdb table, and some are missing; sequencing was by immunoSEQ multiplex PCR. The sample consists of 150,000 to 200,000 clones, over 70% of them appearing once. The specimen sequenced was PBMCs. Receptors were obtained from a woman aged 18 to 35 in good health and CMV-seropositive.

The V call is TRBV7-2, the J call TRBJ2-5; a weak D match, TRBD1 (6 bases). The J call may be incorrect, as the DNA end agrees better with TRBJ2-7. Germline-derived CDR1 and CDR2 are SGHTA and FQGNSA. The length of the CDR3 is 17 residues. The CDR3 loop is CASSLVQLRGFTYEQYF. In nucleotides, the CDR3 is TGTGCCAGCAGCTTAGTCCAACTCAGGGGCTTTACCTACGAGCAGTACTTC.

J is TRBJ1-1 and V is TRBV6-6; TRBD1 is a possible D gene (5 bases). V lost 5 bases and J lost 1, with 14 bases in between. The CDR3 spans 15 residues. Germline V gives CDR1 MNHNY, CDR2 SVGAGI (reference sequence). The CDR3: CASSNPRQGNTEAFF. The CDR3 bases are TGTGCCAGCAGTAACCCCCGTCAGGGGAACACTGAAGCTTTCTTT.

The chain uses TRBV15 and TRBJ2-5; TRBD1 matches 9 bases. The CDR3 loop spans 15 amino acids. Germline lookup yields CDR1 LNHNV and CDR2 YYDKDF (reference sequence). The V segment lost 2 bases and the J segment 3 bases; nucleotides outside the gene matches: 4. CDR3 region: CATSRYRDREETQYF. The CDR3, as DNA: TGTGCCACCAGCAGATACCGGGACAGGGAAGAGACCCAGTACTTC.

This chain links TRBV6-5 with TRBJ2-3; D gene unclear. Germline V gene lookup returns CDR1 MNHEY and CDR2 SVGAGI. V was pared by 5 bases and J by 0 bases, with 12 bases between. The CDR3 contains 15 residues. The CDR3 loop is CASSRLSSSTDTQYF. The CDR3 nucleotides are TGTGCCAGCAGTAGACTGAGTAGCAGCACAGATACGCAGTATTTT.

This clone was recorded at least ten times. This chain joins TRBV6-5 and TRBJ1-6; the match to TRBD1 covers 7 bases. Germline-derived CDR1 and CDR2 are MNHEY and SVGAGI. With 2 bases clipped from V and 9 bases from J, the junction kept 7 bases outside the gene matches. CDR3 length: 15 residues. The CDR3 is CASSYPRDSPSPLHF. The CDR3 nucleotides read TGTGCCAGCAGTTACCCTCGGGACAGTCCTTCACCCCTCCACTTT.

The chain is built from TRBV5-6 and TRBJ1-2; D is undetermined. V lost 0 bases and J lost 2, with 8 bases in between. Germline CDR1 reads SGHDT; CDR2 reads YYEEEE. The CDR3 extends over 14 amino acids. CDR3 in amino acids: CASSLGHSNYGYTF. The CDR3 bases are TGTGCCAGCAGCTTGGGACATTCCAACTATGGCTACACCTTC.

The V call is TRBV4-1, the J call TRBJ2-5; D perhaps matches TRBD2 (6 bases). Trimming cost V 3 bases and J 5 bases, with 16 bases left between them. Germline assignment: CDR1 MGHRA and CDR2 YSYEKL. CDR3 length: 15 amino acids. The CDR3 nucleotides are TGCGCCAGCAGCCAGGGGGACTTAGCGGTGGAGACCCAGTACTTC. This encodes CASSQGDLAVETQYF.

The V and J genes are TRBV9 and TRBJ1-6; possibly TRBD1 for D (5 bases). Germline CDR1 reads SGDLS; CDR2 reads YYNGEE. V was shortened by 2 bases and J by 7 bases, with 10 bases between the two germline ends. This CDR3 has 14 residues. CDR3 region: CASSVVGENSPLHF. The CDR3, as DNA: TGTGCCAGCAGCGTGGTAGGGGAAAATTCACCCCTCCACTTT.

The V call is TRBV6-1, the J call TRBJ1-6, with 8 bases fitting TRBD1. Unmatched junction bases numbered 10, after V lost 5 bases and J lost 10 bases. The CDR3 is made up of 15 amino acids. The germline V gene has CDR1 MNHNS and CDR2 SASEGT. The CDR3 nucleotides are TGTGCCAGCAGTTTACAGGGGGACAGGCTCTCACCCCTCCACTTT. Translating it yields CASSLQGDRLSPLHF.

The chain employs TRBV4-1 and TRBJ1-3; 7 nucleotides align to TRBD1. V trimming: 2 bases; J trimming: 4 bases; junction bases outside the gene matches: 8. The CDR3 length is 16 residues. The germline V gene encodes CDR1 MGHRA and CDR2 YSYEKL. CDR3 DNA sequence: TGCGCCAGCAGCCAACCTAGACAGGGACGCGGAAACACCATATATTTT. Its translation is CASSQPRQGRGNTIYF.

This CDR3 is CASSLVPQNEQFF. CDR3 DNA: TGTGCCAGCAGCTTGGTTCCCCAGAATGAGCAGTTCTTC. The V call is TRBV5-6, the J call TRBJ2-1; no definite D call. The CDR3 consists of 13 residues. Trimming removed 0 bases from V and 7 bases from J, with 8 bases in between. Germline CDR1 is SGHDT and CDR2 is YYEEEE.

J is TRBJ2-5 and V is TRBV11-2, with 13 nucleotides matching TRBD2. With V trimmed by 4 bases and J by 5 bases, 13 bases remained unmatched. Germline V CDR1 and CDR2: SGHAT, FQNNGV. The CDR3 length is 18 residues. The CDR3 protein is CASSSLTSGGHFSETQYF. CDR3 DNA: TGTGCCAGCAGCTCATTGACTAGCGGGGGGCACTTTTCCGAGACCCAGTACTTC.

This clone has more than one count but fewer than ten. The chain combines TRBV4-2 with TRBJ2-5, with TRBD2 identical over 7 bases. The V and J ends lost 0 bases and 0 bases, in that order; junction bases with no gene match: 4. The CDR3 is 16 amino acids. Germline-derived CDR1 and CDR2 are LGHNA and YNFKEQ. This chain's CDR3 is CASSQEWGGDQETQYF. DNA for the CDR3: TGTGCCAGCAGCCAAGAGTGGGGGGGTGACCAAGAGACCCAGTACTTC.

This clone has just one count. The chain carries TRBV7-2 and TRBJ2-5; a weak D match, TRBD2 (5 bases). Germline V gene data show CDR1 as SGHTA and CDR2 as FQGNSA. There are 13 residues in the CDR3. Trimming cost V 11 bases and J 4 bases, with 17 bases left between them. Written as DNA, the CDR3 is TGTGCCTGTAGCGAGTTTACCCGAGAGACCCAGTACTTC. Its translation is CACSEFTRETQYF.

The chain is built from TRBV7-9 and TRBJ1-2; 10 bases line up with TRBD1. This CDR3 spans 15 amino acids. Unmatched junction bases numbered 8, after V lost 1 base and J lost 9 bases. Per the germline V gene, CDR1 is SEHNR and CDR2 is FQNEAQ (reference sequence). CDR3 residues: CASSLDLGQGMRYTF. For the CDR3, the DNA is TGTGCCAGCAGCTTAGACTTGGGACAGGGGATGCGCTACACCTTC.

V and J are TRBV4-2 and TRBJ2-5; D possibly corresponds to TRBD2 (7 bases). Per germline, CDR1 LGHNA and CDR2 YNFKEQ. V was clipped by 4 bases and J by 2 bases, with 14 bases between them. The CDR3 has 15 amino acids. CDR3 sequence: CASSLGGAGQETQYF. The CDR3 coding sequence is TGTGCCAGCAGCCTGGGGGGGGCAGGGCAAGAGACCCAGTACTTC.